Following are 26 T cell receptor beta chains from one sample sequenced in a study of cytomegalovirus exposure and HLA in healthy donors. Researchers ran the PCR with 60 Vbeta and 13 Jbeta primers. The repertoire was sequenced with immunoSEQ multiplex PCR; TCRdb's copy has only in-frame clones and lacks some. In the table there are 55,000 to 85,000 clones, about four fifths of which are singletons. Sequencing input: PBMCs. The receptors here all came from a young man in good health and CMV-seropositive.

The J gene is TRBJ2-5, the V gene TRBV7-9, with 9 bases identical to TRBD2. This CDR3 region has 15 residues. The ends lost 5 bases at V and 2 bases at J; junction bases unmatched: 6. CDR1 SEHNR and CDR2 FQNEAQ come from the germline V gene (reference sequence). The DNA of the CDR3 is TGTGCCAGCAGCGAGCTAGCGGGGTTTCAAGAGACCCAGTACTTC. It specifies CASSELAGFQETQYF.

The chain joins TRBV6-5 to TRBJ1-6; D gene uncertain. V was cut by 0 bases and J by 9 bases, with 6 bases left in between. CDR1 MNHEY and CDR2 SVGAGI come from the germline V gene. The CDR3 is made up of 13 amino acids. The CDR3 loop reads CASSYSTVSPLHF. The CDR3 bases are TGTGCCAGCAGTTACTCGACTGTTTCACCCCTCCACTTT.

The V call is TRBV7-9, the J call TRBJ1-1; D remains unclear. V was shortened by 2 bases and J by 5 bases, with 9 bases between the two germline ends. Per germline, CDR1 SEHNR and CDR2 FQNEAQ (reference sequence). There are 13 residues in the CDR3. CDR3 nucleotide sequence: TGTGCCAGCAGCTTAATGGGAGGTACTGAAGCTTTCTTT. Amino acid sequence: CASSLMGGTEAFF.

This chain joins TRBV2 and TRBJ2-6, with 9 nucleotides matching TRBD2. Germline values: CDR1 SNHLY, CDR2 FYNNEI. The CDR3 spans 14 residues. J gave up 4 bases and V 8 bases, and 3 bases lay outside the gene matches. CDR3 sequence (DNA): TGTGCCAGCGGGACTAGCCCCGGGGCCAACGTCCTGACTTTC. Translation gives CASGTSPGANVLTF.

V and J are TRBV27 and TRBJ2-7; D ambiguous. The CDR3 is 12 residues long. Looked up from germline, CDR1 is MNHEY and CDR2 is SMNVEV (reference sequence). V was trimmed by 8 bases and J by 8 bases, leaving 16 bases between them. CDR3 sequence reads: CASRGPSNKQYF. The DNA for the CDR3 is TGTGCCAGCCGTGGGCCTTCTAACAAGCAGTACTTC.

V and J are TRBV30 and TRBJ2-5, with 8 bases fitting TRBD1. The last part of the DNA fits TRBJ2-7 better; the J call may be wrong. Germline CDR1 is GTSNPN and CDR2 is SVGIG (reference sequence). This CDR3 has 15 residues. The CDR3 nucleotides are TGTGCCTGGAACTCCGGACAGGGACCCTCCTACGAGCAGTACTTC. Amino acids: CAWNSGQGPSYEQYF.

The chain employs TRBV4-1 and TRBJ1-5; perhaps TRBD1 as D (5 bases). Trimming shortened V by 6 bases and J by 5 bases, and 17 bases separated the two germline ends. The CDR3 spans 15 residues. Germline assignment: CDR1 MGHRA and CDR2 YSYEKL. For the CDR3, the DNA is TGCGCCAGCAGACTGGAGGCCGGGACTTATCAGCCCCAGCATTTT. Translation: CASRLEAGTYQPQHF.

The V call is TRBV2, the J call TRBJ1-2; 8 bases agree with TRBD1. V lost 7 bases to trimming and J lost 4 bases; unmatched junction nucleotides: 8. This CDR3 region has 14 residues. Germline lookup yields CDR1 SNHLY and CDR2 FYNNEI. Here the CDR3 DNA reads TGTGCCAGCAACCCAAGGACAGGGACCTATGGCTACACCTTC. Translation gives CASNPRTGTYGYTF.

V and J are TRBV30 and TRBJ1-2; TRBD1 matches at 9 bases. In germline, CDR1 is GTSNPN, CDR2 SVGIG (reference sequence). The CDR3 totals 15 residues. V shed 3 bases, J shed 7 bases, and the junction held 12 bases outside the gene matches. CDR3 loop: CAWSVTGGQAGGYTF. CDR3 nucleotide sequence: TGTGCCTGGAGCGTCACAGGGGGCCAGGCAGGTGGCTACACCTTC.

The chain is built from TRBV10-1 and TRBJ2-1; D possibly corresponds to TRBD1 (5 bases). The CDR3 is 14 residues long. Between the trimmed V and J ends, which lost 6 bases and 1 base, there was a span of 10 bases. CDR1 is WNHNN, CDR2 SYGVQD, per germline (reference sequence). The CDR3 reads CASSGAGSYNEQFF. CDR3 nucleotides: TGCGCCAGCAGCGGCGCAGGGTCCTACAATGAGCAGTTCTTC.

The chain links TRBV5-1 to TRBJ2-5, with D unresolved. Germline CDR1 reads SGHRS; CDR2 reads YFSETQ. The CDR3 is 13 residues long. V shed 3 bases and J shed 2 bases, with 8 bases lying between them. The CDR3 DNA is TGCGCCAGCAGCTCGAGCCATCAAGAGACCCAGTACTTC. Encoded protein: CASSSSHQETQYF. The whole variable domain, remainder taken from reference TRBV5-1 and TRBJ2-5, is KAGVTQTPRYLIKTRGQQVTLSCSPISGHRSVSWYQQTPGQGLQFLFEYFSETQRNKGNFPGRFSGRQFSNSRSEMNVSTLELGDSALYLCASSSSHQETQYFGPGTRLLVL.

This clone was found once. This chain uses TRBV11-2 with TRBJ2-7; D not resolved. This CDR3 contains 15 residues. Per the germline V gene, CDR1 is SGHAT and CDR2 is FQNNGV. Trimming pared 0 bases from V and 0 bases from J, leaving 9 bases between. In DNA form, the CDR3 reads TGTGCCAGCAGCTTAGATTTGGCTTACTCCTACGAGCAGTACTTC. Translated: CASSLDLAYSYEQYF.

This clone was seen only once. The chain employs TRBV5-1 and TRBJ2-7; D not resolved. The CDR3 sequence is 13 residues long. Per germline, CDR1 SGHRS and CDR2 YFSETQ. V lost 4 bases and J lost 0, with 8 bases in between. DNA for the CDR3: TGCGCCAGCAGCATCACAGACTCCTACGAGCAGTACTTC. It translates to CASSITDSYEQYF.

The rearrangement uses TRBV4-1 and TRBJ2-2; D might be TRBD2 (6 bases). Germline V CDR1 and CDR2: MGHRA, YSYEKL. V was pared by 4 bases and J by 5 bases, with 26 bases between. The CDR3 spans 19 residues. CDR3 coding DNA: TGCGCCAGCAGCCCCCCCCGCTTGGGGGGTCGGTGGTTAACCGGGGAGCTGTTTTTT. Residues: CASSPPRLGGRWLTGELFF.

This clone was detected a few times. V is TRBV5-1 and J is TRBJ1-1; 7 bases match TRBD1. CDR1 SGHRS and CDR2 YFSETQ come from the germline V gene. The CDR3 length is 13 residues. Trimming removed 3 bases from V and 6 bases from J; junction bases left unmatched: 5. The chain's CDR3 is CASSSGQTPEAFF. The CDR3 coding sequence is TGCGCCAGCAGCTCGGGACAGACCCCTGAAGCTTTCTTT.

J is TRBJ1-3 and V is TRBV9; no definite D call. This CDR3 contains 15 residues. The V end lost 1 base, the J end lost 4 bases, and 12 bases lay between the germline ends. CDR1 and CDR2 from the germline V gene are SGDLS and YYNGEE. CDR3 region: CASSVTDGIGNTIYF. CDR3 DNA sequence: TGTGCCAGCAGCGTAACCGACGGGATAGGAAACACCATATATTTT.

The chain joins TRBV6-1 to TRBJ1-6; no clear D gene. Trimming shortened V by 7 bases and J by 0 bases, and 10 bases separated the two germline ends. CDR3 size: 15 residues. Germline loops: CDR1 MNHNS, CDR2 SASEGT. The CDR3 DNA sequence: TGTGCCAGCATGGAGGCAAGCTCCTATAATTCACCCCTCCACTTT. Protein: CASMEASSYNSPLHF.

V usage is TRBV30 and J usage is TRBJ1-4; D uncertain. CDR1 and CDR2 from the germline V gene are GTSNPN and SVGIG (reference sequence). V dropped 2 bases and J dropped 8 bases, with 15 bases sitting between them. The length of the CDR3 is 14 residues. The CDR3 sequence: CAWSFTGIPEKLFF. As DNA, the CDR3 is TGTGCCTGGAGTTTTACCGGGATCCCCGAAAAACTGTTTTTT.

The CDR3 reads CASSVMGQGVSDEQFF. The DNA of the CDR3 is TGTGCCAGCAGCGTAATGGGACAGGGCGTAAGCGATGAGCAGTTCTTC. This sequence joins TRBV9 and TRBJ2-1; TRBD1 agrees at 9 bases. Per the germline V gene, CDR1 is SGDLS and CDR2 is YYNGEE. CDR3 length equals 16 residues. V gave up 1 base and J gave up 8 bases; unmatched junction bases: 10.

The chain carries TRBV7-9 and TRBJ2-7, with D unresolved. Germline values: CDR1 SEHNR, CDR2 FQNEAQ (reference sequence). V gave up 1 base and J gave up 5 bases, with 9 bases separating them. CDR3 length: 13 residues. CDR3 sequence reads: CASSLGPNNEQYF. In DNA, the CDR3 is TGTGCCAGCAGCTTAGGCCCAAACAACGAGCAGTACTTC.

The rearrangement joins TRBV6-4 to TRBJ2-5; a weak D match, TRBD1 (6 bases). The CDR3 consists of 14 residues. CDR1 and CDR2 from the germline V gene are MRHNA and SNTAGT. With 3 bases removed from V and 7 bases from J, the gap between germline ends came to 15 bases. CDR3 amino acids: CASSEMAEQGTQYF. The CDR3 bases are TGTGCCAGCAGTGAAATGGCAGAACAGGGGACCCAGTACTTC.

The chain carries TRBV19 and TRBJ1-5; D is unclear. The CDR3 length is 12 residues. Trimming pared 3 bases from V and 6 bases from J, leaving 6 bases between. CDR1 is LNHDA, CDR2 SQIVND, per germline (reference sequence). CDR3 amino acids: CASSMQFQPQHF. CDR3 DNA sequence: TGTGCCAGTAGTATGCAGTTTCAGCCCCAGCATTTT.

This clone was seen a few times. The rearrangement links TRBV6-5 to TRBJ2-7; 9 bases align to TRBD1. The CDR3 sequence is 15 residues long. The V segment lost 5 bases and the J segment 6 bases; nucleotides outside the gene matches: 11. Germline CDR1 is MNHEY and CDR2 is SVGAGI. CDR3 region: CASSGPGTGSSEQYF. The CDR3 coding sequence is TGTGCCAGCAGTGGGCCCGGGACAGGGAGTTCCGAGCAGTACTTC.

The gene calls are TRBV5-6 and TRBJ1-2, with TRBD1 matching 11 bases. Trimming took 6 bases from V and 6 from J; bases not matched to a gene: 4. Germline loops: CDR1 SGHDT, CDR2 YYEEEE. The CDR3 consists of 13 residues. The CDR3 DNA is TGTGCCAGCACCTCGGGACAGGGGGATGGCTACACCTTC. Translating it yields CASTSGQGDGYTF.

The chain combines TRBV6-1 with TRBJ1-4; 7 nucleotides agree with TRBD1. This CDR3 region has 15 residues. The junction had 9 bases not matched to a gene; V was cut back by 4 bases and J by 7 bases. The germline CDR1 and CDR2 sequences are MNHNS and SASEGT. This chain's CDR3 is CASSGIQGQVEKLFF. CDR3 in DNA: TGTGCCAGCAGTGGGATACAGGGGCAGGTTGAAAAACTGTTTTTT.

The chain has TRBV5-4 and TRBJ2-1; tentative D call: TRBD2 (7 bases). The germline gives CDR1 SGHNT, CDR2 YYREEE (reference sequence). The ends were cut back, 0 bases at V and 5 bases at J, with 15 bases in the middle. The length of the CDR3 is 16 residues. The CDR3: CASSLARGGNHNEQFF. The CDR3 coding sequence is TGTGCCAGCAGCTTGGCGAGGGGGGGGAACCACAATGAGCAGTTCTTC.